This TCR beta chain was sequenced for a study of a mutant IDH1 vaccine in newly diagnosed glioma. At the level of the study: Patients under treatment included approximately 62% males and approximately 38% females and had a mean age of about 37 years.

The CDR3 runs to 15 residues. Germline V CDR1 and CDR2: SGHRS, YFSETQ. V was clipped by 4 bases and J by 4 bases; unmatched bases: 9. Assay: immunoSEQ multiplex PCR; the TCRdb copy retains only in-frame clones and omits some. Of tens of thousands of clones in the sample, more than 90% were seen once. The time point denotes: baseline, week 1 (first vaccination visit). Sample treatment: pre-vaccination baseline after standard-of-care therapy. The source of this sequence is a man aged 50-59 years with glioma. The source was PBMCs, collected from a glioma patient treated with radiotherapy, temozolomide or both. This rearrangement joins TRBV5-1 to TRBJ2-5; 8 nucleotides align to TRBD1. CDR3 protein: CASSALQGGGETQYF. The CDR3 nucleotides read TGCGCCAGCAGCGCCCTACAGGGGGGAGGAGAGACCCAGTACTTC.